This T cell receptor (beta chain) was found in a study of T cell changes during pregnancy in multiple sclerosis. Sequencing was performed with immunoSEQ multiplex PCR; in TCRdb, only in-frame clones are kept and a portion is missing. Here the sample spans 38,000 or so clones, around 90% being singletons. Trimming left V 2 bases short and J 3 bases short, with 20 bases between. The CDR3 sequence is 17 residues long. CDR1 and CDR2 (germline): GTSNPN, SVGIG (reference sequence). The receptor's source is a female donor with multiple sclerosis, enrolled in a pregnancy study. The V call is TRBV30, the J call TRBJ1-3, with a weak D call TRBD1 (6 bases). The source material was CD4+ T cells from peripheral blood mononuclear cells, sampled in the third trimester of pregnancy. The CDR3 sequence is CAWSPRAGGGYGNTIYF. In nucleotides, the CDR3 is TGTGCCTGGAGTCCCCGTGCGGGGGGCGGCTATGGAAACACCATATATTTT.